This T cell receptor (beta chain) was captured by sequencing in a study of blood T cells in healthy people across ages. Study-wide points: Older individuals had lower TCR beta diversity per million T cells (the decline was roughly linear).

Combining a sample-barcoded 5' primer with a J-beta primer mix, a second PCR ran for about 7 to 11 cycles. TCRdb re-called the 5' RACE reads with MiXCR, one entry per CDR3 protein. The data show 1 million or so distinct CDR3 sequences, with around 45% seen just once and over 15% held by the top ten. In germline, CDR1 is DFQATT, CDR2 SNEGSKA (reference sequence). CDR3 length equals 17 residues. The V gene end was trimmed by 3 bases and the J gene end by 6 bases; junction bases not matched to a gene: 11. To note about this clonotype: Its antigen is not known.

This clonotype originated in an older woman in good health. The chain couples TRBV20-1 to TRBJ2-5, with 15 bases identical to TRBD2. Material: blood. The CDR3 loop reads CSASPGLAGGEAQTQYF. In DNA form, the CDR3 reads TGCAGTGCTAGTCCGGGACTAGCGGGAGGAGAAGCTCAGACCCAGTACTTC.